Listed here are 25 T cell receptor beta chains from one sample, sequenced in a study of blood T cell repertoires in COVID-19. Using immunoSEQ multiplex PCR, the repertoire was profiled, and TCRdb retains in-frame clones only, with some absent. The sample shows roughly 49,000 clones, 80% to 90% of them seen only once. Sequencing was carried out using peripheral blood. These receptor sequences come from a man between 60 and 75 years old with active COVID-19.

The genes are TRBV5-6 and TRBJ2-7, with TRBD2 identical over 7 bases. Per germline, CDR1 SGHDT and CDR2 YYEEEE. The CDR3 runs 16 residues. V shed 2 bases, J shed 5 bases, and the junction held 13 bases outside the gene matches. CDR3 sequence reads: CASSFLWAGASDEQYF. The CDR3 nucleotides read TGTGCCAGCAGCTTCTTGTGGGCGGGAGCGTCGGACGAGCAGTACTTC.

The genes are TRBV28 and TRBJ1-2; no definite D call. This CDR3 comprises 12 residues. Germline V gene data show CDR1 as MDHEN and CDR2 as SYDVKM. V was trimmed by 7 bases and J by 7 bases, leaving 13 bases between them. This CDR3 is CASTVGEGGYTF. CDR3 nucleotides: TGTGCCAGCACGGTGGGCGAAGGTGGCTACACCTTC.

The genes are TRBV7-2 and TRBJ1-3; D remains ambiguous. This CDR3 spans 15 amino acids. The germline V gene has CDR1 SGHTA and CDR2 FQGNSA. Trimming pared 5 bases from V and 0 bases from J, leaving 11 bases between. CDR3 protein: CASSPEGYSGNTIYF. In DNA, the CDR3 is TGTGCCAGCAGCCCCGAGGGTTACTCTGGAAACACCATATATTTT.

The chain couples TRBV28 to TRBJ1-5, with 7 bases aligning to TRBD1. The CDR3 is made up of 13 amino acids. With 10 bases clipped from V and 1 base from J, the junction kept 4 bases outside the gene matches. The germline V gene has CDR1 MDHEN and CDR2 SYDVKM. CDR3 region: CAMGQNSNQPQHF. The CDR3 coding sequence is TGTGCCATGGGACAGAACAGCAATCAGCCCCAGCATTTT.

The chain joins TRBV19 to TRBJ1-5; maybe TRBD1 (5 bases). V was shortened by 3 bases and J by 0 bases, with 9 bases between the two germline ends. The length of the CDR3 is 15 residues. Per the germline V gene, CDR1 is LNHDA and CDR2 is SQIVND (reference sequence). As DNA, the CDR3 is TGTGCCAGTAGTATGTCGGGGGTTAGCAATCAGCCCCAGCATTTT. The encoded protein is CASSMSGVSNQPQHF. The whole variable domain, remainder taken from reference TRBV19 and TRBJ1-5, is DGGITQSPKYLFRKEGQNVTLSCEQNLNHDAMYWYRQDPGQGLRLIYYSQIVNDFQKGDIAEGYSVSREKKESFPLTVTSAQKNPTAFYLCASSMSGVSNQPQHFGDGTRLSIL.

This chain uses TRBV5-1 with TRBJ2-5, with 10 bases fitting TRBD2. The CDR3 has 15 amino acids. V trimming: 5 bases; J trimming: 1 base; junction bases outside the gene matches: 5. Germline CDR1 is SGHRS and CDR2 is YFSETQ. In DNA form, the CDR3 reads TGCGCCAGCAGACCGGGACTAGCGTTCCAAGAGACCCAGTACTTC. Encoded protein: CASRPGLAFQETQYF.

The rearrangement uses TRBV19 and TRBJ2-7, with 7 nucleotides matching TRBD2. V lost 5 bases, J lost 3 bases, and 4 bases stayed unmatched. The CDR3 covers 13 residues. Germline V gene sequence: CDR1 LNHDA, CDR2 SQIVND (reference sequence). In DNA, the CDR3 is TGTGCCAGTAGTCCCGGGACTATCTACGAGCAGTACTTC. Its translation: CASSPGTIYEQYF.

The gene calls are TRBV4-3 and TRBJ1-5, with TRBD1 identical over 8 bases. In germline, CDR1 is LGHNA, CDR2 YSLEER. V shed 1 base and J 2 bases; nucleotides not matched to a gene: 7. The CDR3 totals 17 residues. CDR3: CASSQGTGNWGNQPQHF. The CDR3 DNA reads TGCGCCAGCAGCCAAGGGACAGGGAATTGGGGCAATCAGCCCCAGCATTTT.

The CDR3 protein is CASSPDSNYEQYF. CDR3 bases: TGTGCCAGCAGCCCCGACAGTAACTACGAGCAGTACTTC. The chain joins TRBV11-2 to TRBJ2-7, with TRBD1 as a possible D gene (5 bases). V gave up 5 bases and J gave up 3 bases, with 11 bases separating them. Per the germline V gene, CDR1 is SGHAT and CDR2 is FQNNGV. This CDR3 spans 13 amino acids.

V gene TRBV2 combines with J gene TRBJ2-7; D might be TRBD1 (6 bases). Germline V gene sequence: CDR1 SNHLY, CDR2 FYNNEI. The V and J ends lost 3 bases and 8 bases respectively, with 14 bases between them. CDR3 length equals 13 residues. CDR3 nucleotide sequence: TGTGCCAGCAGTGACCCCGGACAGTCAAAGCAGTACTTC. This translates into CASSDPGQSKQYF.

The V call is TRBV6-5, the J call TRBJ2-7; 7 bases match TRBD2. V dropped 11 bases and J dropped 2; count of bases not matched to a gene: 9. CDR3 size: 13 residues. Looked up from germline, CDR1 is MNHEY and CDR2 is SVGAGI. The CDR3 loop reads CACWGGSTYEQYF. In nucleotides, the CDR3 is TGTGCCTGCTGGGGGGGGTCCACCTACGAGCAGTACTTC.

The genes are TRBV7-9 and TRBJ2-7, with TRBD1 identical over 9 bases. CDR3 length: 12 residues. The ends lost 10 bases at V and 3 bases at J; junction bases unmatched: 4. Per germline, CDR1 SEHNR and CDR2 FQNEAQ (reference sequence). CDR3 sequence: CATGQGFYEQYF. CDR3 DNA: TGTGCCACAGGACAGGGGTTCTACGAGCAGTACTTC.

This rearrangement joins TRBV28 to TRBJ2-1; tentatively, D is TRBD1 (5 bases). Germline-derived CDR1 and CDR2 are MDHEN and SYDVKM. The CDR3 is made up of 14 amino acids. The V gene lost 3 bases and the J gene lost 7 bases, with 13 bases spanning the gap. The CDR3 DNA sequence: TGTGCCAGCAGTTTGGCAGGGAAGGATAATGAGCAGTTCTTC. Amino acids: CASSLAGKDNEQFF.

This clone was detected only once. V is TRBV4-2 and J is TRBJ1-5; the D is unclear. The CDR3 is 14 amino acids. V shed 5 bases and J shed 2 bases, with 10 bases lying between them. The germline V gene has CDR1 LGHNA and CDR2 YNFKEQ. The CDR3 reads CASSFDKGNQPQHF. The CDR3 DNA reads TGTGCCAGCAGCTTCGACAAGGGCAATCAGCCCCAGCATTTT.

The chain uses TRBV18 and TRBJ1-3, with D unresolved. The germline V gene has CDR1 KGHSH and CDR2 LQKENI. V shed 6 bases and J shed 2 bases, with 5 bases lying between them. The CDR3 contains 12 residues. The CDR3 DNA reads TGTGCCAGCTCTCCCGCTGGAAACACCATATATTTT. Protein: CASSPAGNTIYF.

V usage is TRBV7-3 and J usage is TRBJ2-7, with D maybe TRBD1 (7 bases). Trimming left V 4 bases short and J 7 bases short, with 14 bases between. Germline V gene sequence: CDR1 SGHTA, CDR2 FQGTGA. The CDR3 consists of 13 residues. CDR3: CASSSTGAGEQYF. CDR3 sequence (DNA): TGTGCCAGCAGCTCAACAGGGGCGGGGGAGCAGTACTTC.

This sequence joins TRBV7-9 and TRBJ2-7, with no clear D. This CDR3 comprises 12 residues. CDR1 is SEHNR, CDR2 FQNEAQ, per germline (reference sequence). Trimming took 2 bases from V and 6 from J, leaving 8 bases between them. CDR3 protein: CASSLYLSEQYF. Written as DNA, the CDR3 is TGTGCCAGCAGCTTATATCTTTCCGAGCAGTACTTC.

CDR3 loop: CASTRQGQETQYF. The CDR3 DNA follows: TGTGCCAGCACCCGACAGGGGCAAGAGACCCAGTACTTC. The chain links TRBV2 to TRBJ2-5; TRBD1 aligns across 8 bases. From germline, CDR1 is SNHLY and CDR2 FYNNEI. With 7 bases clipped from V and 2 bases from J, the junction kept 3 bases outside the gene matches. The CDR3 sequence is 13 residues long. The whole variable domain, filled in from reference TRBV2 and TRBJ2-5, reads EPEVTQTPSHQVTQMGQEVILRCVPISNHLYFYWYRQILGQKVEFLVSFYNNEISEKSEIFDDQFSVERPDGSNFTLKIRSTKLEDSAMYFCASTRQGQETQYFGPGTRLLVL.

The chain employs TRBV7-7 and TRBJ2-1; 8 bases agree with TRBD1. Germline assignment: CDR1 SSHAT and CDR2 FNYEAQ (reference sequence). The CDR3 spans 15 residues. J gave up 2 bases and V 1 base, and 1 base lay outside the gene matches. Written as DNA, the CDR3 is TGTGCCAGCAGCTTAGACAGGGGGGCCTACAATGAGCAGTTCTTC. This translates into CASSLDRGAYNEQFF.

The DNA for the CDR3 is TGCGCCAGCAGCTTGGATATATCGGTTGAGCGGGAGCCCCTCTACAATGAGCAGTTCTTC. Translation gives CASSLDISVEREPLYNEQFF. The chain carries TRBV5-1 and TRBJ2-1, with TRBD2 matching over 8 bases. Trimming at V came to 0 bases and at J to 3 bases, leaving 17 bases not matched to a gene. Germline loops: CDR1 SGHRS, CDR2 YFSETQ. This CDR3 is built from 20 residues.

The chain employs TRBV28 and TRBJ2-5; 8 nucleotides match TRBD2. V dropped 4 bases and J dropped 2; count of bases not matched to a gene: 6. Looked up from germline, CDR1 is MDHEN and CDR2 is SYDVKM. The CDR3 is made up of 15 amino acids. The CDR3 reads CASSWPSGFQETQYF. The CDR3 region has the DNA TGTGCCAGCAGTTGGCCTAGCGGGTTTCAAGAGACCCAGTACTTC.

V and J are TRBV5-4 and TRBJ2-3; unclear D gene. V lost 0 bases, J lost 1 base, and 9 bases lay in between. The CDR3 is 15 residues long. Germline values: CDR1 SGHNT, CDR2 YYREEE (reference sequence). As DNA, the CDR3 is TGTGCCAGCAGCTTGGCCAAACTCCGCACAGATACGCAGTATTTT. This codes for CASSLAKLRTDTQYF.

The rearrangement uses TRBV18 and TRBJ2-2; possibly TRBD2 for D (6 bases). Trimming took 0 bases from V and 5 from J, leaving 10 bases between them. From germline, CDR1 is KGHSH and CDR2 LQKENI. CDR3 size: 15 residues. CDR3 protein: CASSPPVGGTGELFF. The CDR3 DNA reads as TGTGCCAGCTCACCACCAGTCGGGGGTACCGGGGAGCTGTTTTTT. Full variable domain (outside the CDR3, taken from reference TRBV18 and TRBJ2-2): NAGVMQNPRHLVRRRGQEARLRCSPMKGHSHVYWYRQLPEEGLKFMVYLQKENIIDESGMPKERFSAEFPKEGPSILRIQQVVRGDSAAYFCASSPPVGGTGELFFGEGSRLTVL.

CDR3 region: CASSIKGTGGADTQYF. The CDR3 DNA reads as TGCGCCAGCAGCATAAAGGGCACAGGGGGCGCAGATACGCAGTATTTT. This chain joins TRBV4-3 and TRBJ2-3; 9 nucleotides agree with TRBD1. Trimming took 5 bases from V and 4 from J; bases not matched to a gene: 10. Germline V gives CDR1 LGHNA, CDR2 YSLEER. The CDR3 has 16 residues.

The CDR3 region is CSVATGAGAYEQYF. CDR3 coding DNA: TGCAGCGTCGCAACAGGGGCCGGGGCCTACGAGCAGTACTTC. This chain connects TRBV29-1 to TRBJ2-7; 7 bases align to TRBD1. CDR3 size: 14 residues. Germline CDR1 reads SQVTM; CDR2 reads ANQGSEA. V was pared by 6 bases and J by 2 bases, with 10 bases of the junction left unmatched.